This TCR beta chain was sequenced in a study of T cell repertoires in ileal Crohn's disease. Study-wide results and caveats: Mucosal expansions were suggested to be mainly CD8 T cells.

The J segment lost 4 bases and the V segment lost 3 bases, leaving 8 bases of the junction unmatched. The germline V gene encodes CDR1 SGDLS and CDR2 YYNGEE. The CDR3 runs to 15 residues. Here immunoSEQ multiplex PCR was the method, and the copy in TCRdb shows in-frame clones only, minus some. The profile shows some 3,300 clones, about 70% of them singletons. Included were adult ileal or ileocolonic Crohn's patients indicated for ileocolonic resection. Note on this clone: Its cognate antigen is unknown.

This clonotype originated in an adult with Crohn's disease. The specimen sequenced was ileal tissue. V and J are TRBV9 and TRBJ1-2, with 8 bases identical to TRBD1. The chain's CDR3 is CASSAPHRGGYGYTF. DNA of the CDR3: TGTGCCAGCAGCGCACCGCACAGGGGGGGCTATGGCTACACCTTC.